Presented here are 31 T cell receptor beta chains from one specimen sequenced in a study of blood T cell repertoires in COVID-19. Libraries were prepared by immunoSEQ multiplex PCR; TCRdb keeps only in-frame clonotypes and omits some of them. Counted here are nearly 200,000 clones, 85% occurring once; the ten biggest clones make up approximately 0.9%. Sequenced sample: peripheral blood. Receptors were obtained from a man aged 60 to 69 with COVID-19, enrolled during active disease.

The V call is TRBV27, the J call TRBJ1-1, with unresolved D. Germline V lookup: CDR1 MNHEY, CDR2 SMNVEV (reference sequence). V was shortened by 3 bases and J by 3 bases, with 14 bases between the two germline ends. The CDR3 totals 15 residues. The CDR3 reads CASSFMETADTEAFF. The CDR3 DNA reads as TGTGCCAGCAGTTTTATGGAAACAGCGGACACTGAAGCTTTCTTT.

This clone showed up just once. Here the CDR3 DNA reads TGCAGCGCTATTCACCCGGGGGGCGGGAGTATGAATGAGCAGTTCTTC. Translated, it gives CSAIHPGGGSMNEQFF. The rearrangement links TRBV29-1 to TRBJ2-1, with D possibly matching TRBD2 (7 bases). The germline gives CDR1 SQVTM, CDR2 ANQGSEA. This CDR3 has 16 residues. V lost 7 bases and J 7 bases, leaving 26 bases between the germline ends.

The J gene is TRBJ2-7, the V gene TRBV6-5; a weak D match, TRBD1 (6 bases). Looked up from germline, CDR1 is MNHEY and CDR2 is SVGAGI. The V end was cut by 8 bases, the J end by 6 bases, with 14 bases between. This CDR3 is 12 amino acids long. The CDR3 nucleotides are TGTGCCAGCTTCCGGGGCAGGGGCGAGCAGTACTTC. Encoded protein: CASFRGRGEQYF.

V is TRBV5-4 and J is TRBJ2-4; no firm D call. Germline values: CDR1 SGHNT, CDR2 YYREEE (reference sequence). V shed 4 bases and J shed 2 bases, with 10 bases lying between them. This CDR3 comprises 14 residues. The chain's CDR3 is CASSEQSSKNIQYF. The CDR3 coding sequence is TGTGCCAGCAGCGAACAGAGCTCCAAAAACATTCAGTACTTC.

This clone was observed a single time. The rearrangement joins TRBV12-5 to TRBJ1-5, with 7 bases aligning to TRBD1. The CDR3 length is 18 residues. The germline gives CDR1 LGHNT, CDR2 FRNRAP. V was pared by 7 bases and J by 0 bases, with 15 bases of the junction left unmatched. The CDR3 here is CASALFGTALYSNQPQHF. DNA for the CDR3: TGTGCTAGTGCGCTTTTCGGGACAGCACTTTATAGCAATCAGCCCCAGCATTTT.

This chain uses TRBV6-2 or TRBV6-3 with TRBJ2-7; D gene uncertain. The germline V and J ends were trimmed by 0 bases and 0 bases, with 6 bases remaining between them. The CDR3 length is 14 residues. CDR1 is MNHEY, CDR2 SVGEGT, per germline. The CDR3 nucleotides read TGTGCCAGCAGTTACTCGACAAGCTCCTACGAGCAGTACTTC. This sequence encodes CASSYSTSSYEQYF.

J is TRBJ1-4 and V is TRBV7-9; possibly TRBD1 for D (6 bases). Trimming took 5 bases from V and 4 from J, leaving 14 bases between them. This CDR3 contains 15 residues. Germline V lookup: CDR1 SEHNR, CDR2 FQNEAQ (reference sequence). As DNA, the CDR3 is TGTGCCAGCAGCCAAATGGACAGATTTAATGAAAAACTGTTTTTT. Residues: CASSQMDRFNEKLFF.

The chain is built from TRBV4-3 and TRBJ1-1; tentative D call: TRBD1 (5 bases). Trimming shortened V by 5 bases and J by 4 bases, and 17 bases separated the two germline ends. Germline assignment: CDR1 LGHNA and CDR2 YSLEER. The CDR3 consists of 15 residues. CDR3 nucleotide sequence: TGCGCCAGCAGCTTCGGGGGTTTGGGGGGCACTGAAGCTTTCTTT. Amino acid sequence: CASSFGGLGGTEAFF.

The CDR3 DNA reads as TGTGCCAGCAGGTACATGCCTCGAGGAAACACCATATATTTT. Residues: CASRYMPRGNTIYF. The chain links TRBV5-4 to TRBJ1-3, with unresolved D. Germline assignment: CDR1 SGHNT and CDR2 YYREEE (reference sequence). V dropped 5 bases and J dropped 4 bases, with 13 bases sitting between them. The CDR3 contains 14 residues.

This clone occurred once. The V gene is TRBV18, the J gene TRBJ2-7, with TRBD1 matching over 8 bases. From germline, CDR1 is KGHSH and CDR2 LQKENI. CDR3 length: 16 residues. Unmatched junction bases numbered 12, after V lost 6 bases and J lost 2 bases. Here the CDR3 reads CASSSRGTGRTYEQYF. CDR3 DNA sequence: TGTGCCAGCTCGTCCCGAGGGACAGGAAGGACCTACGAGCAGTACTTC.

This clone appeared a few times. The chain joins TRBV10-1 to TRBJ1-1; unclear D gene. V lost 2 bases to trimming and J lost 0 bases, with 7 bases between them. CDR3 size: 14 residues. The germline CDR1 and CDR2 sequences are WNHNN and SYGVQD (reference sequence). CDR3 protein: CASSEDQMNTEAFF. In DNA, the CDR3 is TGCGCCAGCAGTGAGGATCAGATGAACACTGAAGCTTTCTTT.

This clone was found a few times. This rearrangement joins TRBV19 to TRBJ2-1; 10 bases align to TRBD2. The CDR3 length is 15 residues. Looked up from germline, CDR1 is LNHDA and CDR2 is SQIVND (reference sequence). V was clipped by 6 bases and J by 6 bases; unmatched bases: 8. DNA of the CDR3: TGTGCCAGTAGGGCTAGCGGGAGAGTAATCAATGAGCAGTTCTTC. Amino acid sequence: CASRASGRVINEQFF. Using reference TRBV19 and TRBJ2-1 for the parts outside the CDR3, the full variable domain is DGGITQSPKYLFRKEGQNVTLSCEQNLNHDAMYWYRQDPGQGLRLIYYSQIVNDFQKGDIAEGYSVSREKKESFPLTVTSAQKNPTAFYLCASRASGRVINEQFFGPGTRLTVL.

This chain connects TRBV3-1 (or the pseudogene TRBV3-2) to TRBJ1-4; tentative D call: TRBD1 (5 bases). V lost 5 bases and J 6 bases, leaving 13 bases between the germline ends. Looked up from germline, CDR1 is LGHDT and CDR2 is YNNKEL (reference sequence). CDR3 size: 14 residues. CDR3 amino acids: CASSFRGGDEKLFF. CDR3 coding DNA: TGTGCCAGCAGCTTCCGCGGGGGGGATGAAAAACTGTTTTTT.

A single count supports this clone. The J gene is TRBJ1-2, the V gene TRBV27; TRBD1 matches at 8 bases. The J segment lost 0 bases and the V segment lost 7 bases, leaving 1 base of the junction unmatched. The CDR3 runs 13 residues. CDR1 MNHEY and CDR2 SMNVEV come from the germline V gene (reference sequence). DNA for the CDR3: TGTGCCAGCATGGGACAGGCTAACTATGGCTACACCTTC. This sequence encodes CASMGQANYGYTF.

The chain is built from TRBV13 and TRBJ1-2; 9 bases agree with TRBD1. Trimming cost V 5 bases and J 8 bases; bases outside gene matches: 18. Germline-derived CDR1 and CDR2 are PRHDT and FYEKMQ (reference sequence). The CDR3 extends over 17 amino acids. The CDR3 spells CASSPTYRTGVLGGYTF. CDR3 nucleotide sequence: TGTGCCAGCAGCCCAACGTATAGGACAGGGGTTCTGGGGGGCTACACCTTC.

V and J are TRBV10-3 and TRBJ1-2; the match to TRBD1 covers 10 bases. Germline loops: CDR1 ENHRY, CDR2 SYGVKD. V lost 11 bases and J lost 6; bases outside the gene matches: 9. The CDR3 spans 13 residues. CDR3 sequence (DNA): TGTGCCTCATGGACAGGGGGTAGCCATGGCTACACCTTC. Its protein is CASWTGGSHGYTF.

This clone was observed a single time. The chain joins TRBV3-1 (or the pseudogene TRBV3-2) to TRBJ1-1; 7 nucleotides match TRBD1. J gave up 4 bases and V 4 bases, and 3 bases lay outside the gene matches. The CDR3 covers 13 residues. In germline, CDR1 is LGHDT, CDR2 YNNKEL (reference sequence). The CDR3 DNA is TGTGCCAGCAGCCCAGGGGGGACCACTGAAGCTTTCTTT. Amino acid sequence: CASSPGGTTEAFF.

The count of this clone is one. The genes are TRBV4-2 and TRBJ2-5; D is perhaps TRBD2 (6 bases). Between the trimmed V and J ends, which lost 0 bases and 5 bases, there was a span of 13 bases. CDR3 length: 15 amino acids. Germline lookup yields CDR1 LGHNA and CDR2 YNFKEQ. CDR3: CASSQDLPGGETQYF. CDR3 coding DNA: TGTGCCAGCAGCCAAGATCTCCCCGGAGGGGAGACCCAGTACTTC.

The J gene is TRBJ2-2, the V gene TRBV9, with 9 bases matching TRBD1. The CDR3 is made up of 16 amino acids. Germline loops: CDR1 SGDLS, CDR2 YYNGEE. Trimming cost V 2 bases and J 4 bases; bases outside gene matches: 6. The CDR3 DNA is TGTGCCAGCAGCGTTAGGACAGGGGCCAGCACCGGGGAGCTGTTTTTT. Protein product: CASSVRTGASTGELFF.

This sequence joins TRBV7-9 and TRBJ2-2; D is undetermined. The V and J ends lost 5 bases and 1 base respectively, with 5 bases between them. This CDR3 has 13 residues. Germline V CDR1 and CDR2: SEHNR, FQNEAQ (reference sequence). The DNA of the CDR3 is TGTGCCAGCAGCCCCAGGAACACCGGGGAGCTGTTTTTT. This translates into CASSPRNTGELFF. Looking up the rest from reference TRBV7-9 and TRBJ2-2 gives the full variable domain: DTGVSQNPRHKITKRGQNVTFRCDPISEHNRLYWYRQTLGQGPEFLTYFQNEAQLEKSRLLSDRFSAERPKGSFSTLEIQRTEQGDSAMYLCASSPRNTGELFFGEGSRLTVL.

The CDR3 DNA follows: TGTGCCCCCACGCCGGGGGGGGCGATGGGCTACACCTTC. Translating gives CAPTPGGAMGYTF. This sequence joins TRBV5-6 and TRBJ1-2, with D possibly TRBD1 on 6 matching bases. Germline CDR1 is SGHDT and CDR2 is YYEEEE. Trimming pared 10 bases from V and 8 bases from J, leaving 21 bases between. The CDR3 consists of 13 residues.

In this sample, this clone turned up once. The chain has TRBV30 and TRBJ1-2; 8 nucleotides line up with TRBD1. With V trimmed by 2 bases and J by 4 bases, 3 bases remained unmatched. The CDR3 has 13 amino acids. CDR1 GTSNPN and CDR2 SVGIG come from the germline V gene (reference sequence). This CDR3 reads CAWSLDRVYGYTF. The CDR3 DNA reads TGTGCCTGGAGTCTGGACAGGGTCTATGGCTACACCTTC.

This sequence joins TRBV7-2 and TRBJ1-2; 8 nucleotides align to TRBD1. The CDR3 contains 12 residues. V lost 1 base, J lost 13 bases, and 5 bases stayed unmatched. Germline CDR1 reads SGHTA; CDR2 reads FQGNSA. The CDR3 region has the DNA TGTGCCAGCAGCTTAGGGGGGGGACAGGTCACCTTC. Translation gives CASSLGGGQVTF.

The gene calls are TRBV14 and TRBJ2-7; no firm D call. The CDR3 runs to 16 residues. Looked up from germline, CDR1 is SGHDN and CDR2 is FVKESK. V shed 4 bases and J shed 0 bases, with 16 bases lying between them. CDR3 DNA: TGTGCCAGCAGCCCTTCTTTAGCCGGTCCCTCCTACGAGCAGTACTTC. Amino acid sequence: CASSPSLAGPSYEQYF.

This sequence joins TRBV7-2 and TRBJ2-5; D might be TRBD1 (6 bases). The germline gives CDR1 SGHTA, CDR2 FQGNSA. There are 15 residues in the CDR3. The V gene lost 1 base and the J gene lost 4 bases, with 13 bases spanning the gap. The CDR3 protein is CASSLDPGARETQYF. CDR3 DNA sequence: TGTGCCAGCAGCTTAGATCCAGGGGCTCGAGAGACCCAGTACTTC. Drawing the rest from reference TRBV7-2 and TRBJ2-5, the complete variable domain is GAGVSQSPSNKVTEKGKDVELRCDPISGHTALYWYRQSLGQGLEFLIYFQGNSAPDKSGLPSDRFSAERTGGSVSTLTIQRTQQEDSAVYLCASSLDPGARETQYFGPGTRLLVL.

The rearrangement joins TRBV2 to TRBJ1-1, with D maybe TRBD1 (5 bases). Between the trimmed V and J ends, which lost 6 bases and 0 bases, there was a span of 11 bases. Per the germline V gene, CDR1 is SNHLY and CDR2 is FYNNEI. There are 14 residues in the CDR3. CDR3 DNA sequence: TGTGCCAGCAGCCTAAGGACACTGAACACTGAAGCTTTCTTT. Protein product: CASSLRTLNTEAFF.

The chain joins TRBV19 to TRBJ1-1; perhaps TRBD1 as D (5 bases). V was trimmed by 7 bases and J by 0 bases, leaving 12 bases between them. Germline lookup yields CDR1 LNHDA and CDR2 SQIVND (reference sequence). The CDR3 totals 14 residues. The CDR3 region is CASIQDTMNTEAFF. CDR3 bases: TGTGCCAGTATTCAGGACACCATGAACACTGAAGCTTTCTTT.

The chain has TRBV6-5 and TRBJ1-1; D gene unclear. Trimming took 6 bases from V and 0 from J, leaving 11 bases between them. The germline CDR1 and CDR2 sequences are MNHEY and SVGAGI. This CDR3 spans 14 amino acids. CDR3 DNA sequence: TGTGCCAGCAGGAGCAGGTACATGAACACTGAAGCTTTCTTT. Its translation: CASRSRYMNTEAFF.

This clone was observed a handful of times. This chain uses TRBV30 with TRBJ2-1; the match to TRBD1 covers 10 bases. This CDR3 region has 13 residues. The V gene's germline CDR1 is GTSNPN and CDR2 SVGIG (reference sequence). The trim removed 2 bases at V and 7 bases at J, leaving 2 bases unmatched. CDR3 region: CAWSRTGGNEQFF. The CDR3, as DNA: TGTGCCTGGAGTCGGACAGGGGGGAATGAGCAGTTCTTC.

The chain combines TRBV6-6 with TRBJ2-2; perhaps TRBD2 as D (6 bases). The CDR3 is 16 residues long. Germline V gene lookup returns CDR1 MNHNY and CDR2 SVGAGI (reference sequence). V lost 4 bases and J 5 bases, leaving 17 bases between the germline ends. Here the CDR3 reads CASSSATRKGTGELFF. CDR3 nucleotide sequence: TGTGCCAGCAGTTCAGCGACTAGAAAGGGGACCGGGGAGCTGTTTTTT.

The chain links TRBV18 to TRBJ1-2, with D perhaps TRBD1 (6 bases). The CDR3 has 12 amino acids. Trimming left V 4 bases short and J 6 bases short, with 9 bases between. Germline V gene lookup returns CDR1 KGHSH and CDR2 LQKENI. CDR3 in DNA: TGTGCCAGCTCACTACAGGGTAATGGCTACACCTTC. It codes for CASSLQGNGYTF.